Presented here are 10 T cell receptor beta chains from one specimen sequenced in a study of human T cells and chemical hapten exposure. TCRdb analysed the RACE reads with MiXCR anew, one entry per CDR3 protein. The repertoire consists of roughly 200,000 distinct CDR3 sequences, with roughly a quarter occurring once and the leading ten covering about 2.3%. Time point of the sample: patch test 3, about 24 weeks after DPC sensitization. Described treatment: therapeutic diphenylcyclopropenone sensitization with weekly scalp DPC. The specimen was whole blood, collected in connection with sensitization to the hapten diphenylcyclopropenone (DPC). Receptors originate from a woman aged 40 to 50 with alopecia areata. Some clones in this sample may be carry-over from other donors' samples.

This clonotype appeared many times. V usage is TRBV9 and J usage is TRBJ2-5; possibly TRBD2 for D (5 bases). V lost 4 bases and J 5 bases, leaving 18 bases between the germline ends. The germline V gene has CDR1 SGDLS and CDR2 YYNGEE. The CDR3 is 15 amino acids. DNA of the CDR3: TGTGCCAGCAGCACTTCGAGGGCTAGTCGGGAGACCCAGTACTTC. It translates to CASSTSRASRETQYF.

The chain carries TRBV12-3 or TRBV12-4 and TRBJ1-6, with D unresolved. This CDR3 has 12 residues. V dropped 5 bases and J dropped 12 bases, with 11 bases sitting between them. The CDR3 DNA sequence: TGTGCCAGCAGTACGAGTCGTTTACCCCTCCACTTT. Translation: CASSTSRLPLHF.

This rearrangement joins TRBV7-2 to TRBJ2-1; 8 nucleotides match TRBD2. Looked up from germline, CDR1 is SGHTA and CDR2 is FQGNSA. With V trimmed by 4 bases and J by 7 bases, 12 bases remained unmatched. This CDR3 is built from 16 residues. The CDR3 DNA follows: TGTGCCAGCAGCTCCATTAGGGCGGGAGGCCGGAATGAGCAGTTCTTC. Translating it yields CASSSIRAGGRNEQFF.

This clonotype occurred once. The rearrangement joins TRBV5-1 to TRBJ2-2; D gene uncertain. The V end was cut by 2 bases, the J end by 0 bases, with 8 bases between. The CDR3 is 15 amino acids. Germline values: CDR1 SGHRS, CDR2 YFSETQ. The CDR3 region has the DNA TGCGCCAGCAGCTTTGGGCCAGCGAACACCGGGGAGCTGTTTTTT. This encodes CASSFGPANTGELFF.

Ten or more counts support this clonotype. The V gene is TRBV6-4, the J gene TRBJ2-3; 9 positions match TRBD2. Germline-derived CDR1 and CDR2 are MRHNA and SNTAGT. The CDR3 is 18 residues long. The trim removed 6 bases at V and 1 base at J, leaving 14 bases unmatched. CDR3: CASSARGGRAGGTDTQYF. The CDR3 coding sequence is TGTGCCAGCAGCGCGCGTGGCGGGAGGGCCGGCGGCACAGATACGCAGTATTTT.

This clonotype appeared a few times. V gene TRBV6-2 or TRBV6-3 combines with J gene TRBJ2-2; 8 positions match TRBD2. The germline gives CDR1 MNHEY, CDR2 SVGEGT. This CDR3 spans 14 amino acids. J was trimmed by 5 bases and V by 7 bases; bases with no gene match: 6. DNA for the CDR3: TGTGCCAGCAATCGAGCGGGAGTAACCGGGGAGCTGTTTTTT. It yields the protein CASNRAGVTGELFF.

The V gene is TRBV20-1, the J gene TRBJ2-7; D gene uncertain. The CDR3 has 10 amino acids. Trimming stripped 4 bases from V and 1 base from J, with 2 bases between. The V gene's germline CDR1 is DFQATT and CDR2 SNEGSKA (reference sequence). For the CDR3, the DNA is TGCAGTGCTACGTCCTACGAGCAGTACTTC. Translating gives CSATSYEQYF.

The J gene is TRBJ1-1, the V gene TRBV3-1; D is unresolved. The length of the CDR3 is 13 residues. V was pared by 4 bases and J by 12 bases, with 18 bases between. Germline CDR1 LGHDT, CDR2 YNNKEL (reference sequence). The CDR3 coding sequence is TGTGCCAGCAGCCTTAATCCGCGAACAAACTCTTTCTTT. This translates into CASSLNPRTNSFF.

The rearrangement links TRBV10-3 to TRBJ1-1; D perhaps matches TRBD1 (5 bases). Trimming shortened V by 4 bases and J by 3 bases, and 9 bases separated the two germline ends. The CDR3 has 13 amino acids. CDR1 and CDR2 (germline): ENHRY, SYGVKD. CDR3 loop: CAISAPTDTEAFF. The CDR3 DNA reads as TGTGCCATCAGTGCCCCGACAGACACTGAAGCTTTCTTT.

The CDR3 nucleotides are TGTGCCAGCAGCCCGGTCCCGGGACAGGCCTCCTACGAGCAGTACTTC. This codes for CASSPVPGQASYEQYF. The chain is built from TRBV5-4 and TRBJ2-7; 8 positions match TRBD1. The V gene end was trimmed by 4 bases and the J gene end by 0 bases; junction bases not matched to a gene: 9. From germline, CDR1 is SGHNT and CDR2 YYREEE (reference sequence). This CDR3 comprises 16 residues.